This is a list of T cell receptor beta chains from one sample in a study of blood T cell repertoires in COVID-19. Measured with immunoSEQ multiplex PCR; TCRdb has only the in-frame clones, and not every one. This table has roughly 84,000 clones, less than 80% appearing once. The material sequenced was peripheral blood. Receptor source: a woman aged 50 to 60 with acute or convalescent COVID-19. The CDR3 runs from the conserved cysteine through the conserved F or W. A D gene is named only where the DNA matches it firmly. Clone size appears in some rows only: once, few, many, or a class for an expanded clone.

j_gene,len,d_gene,v_gene,abundance,CDR3aa,CDR3nt
TRBJ1-5,13,TRBD1,TRBV7-9,few,CASSFRGEMPQHF,TGTGCCAGCAGCTTCAGGGGGGAGATGCCCCAGCATTTT
TRBJ2-5,17,TRBD2,TRBV10-3,-,CAISDSGTGGAQETQYF,TGTGCCATCAGTGACTCCGGGACCGGGGGGGCTCAAGAGACCCAGTACTTC
TRBJ1-2,14,-,TRBV10-2,-,CASSVLQGNYGYTF,TGCGCCAGCAGCGTACTCCAGGGAAACTATGGCTACACCTTC
TRBJ2-7,15,TRBD1,TRBV6-5,-,CASSERQGGYYEQYF,TGTGCCAGCAGCGAGCGACAGGGCGGCTACTACGAGCAGTACTTC
TRBJ2-1,13,TRBD2,TRBV10-3,few,CAVGLAGANEQFF,TGTGCCGTCGGACTAGCGGGGGCCAATGAGCAGTTCTTC
TRBJ1-2,18,TRBD1,TRBV19,-,CASSAFLDRGLVRYGYTF,TGTGCCAGTAGCGCGTTCCTGGACAGGGGGCTTGTACGCTATGGCTACACCTTC
TRBJ2-7,14,TRBD2,TRBV29-1,-,CSAVGTSGTREQYF,TGCAGCGCCGTGGGGACCTCCGGGACTAGGGAGCAGTACTTC
TRBJ2-1,16,TRBD2,TRBV27,few,CASSWGLAGAYNEQFF,TGTGCCAGCAGTTGGGGACTAGCGGGGGCCTACAATGAGCAGTTCTTC
TRBJ2-3,17,-,TRBV5-1,once,CASSLGLTGLYTDTQYF,TGCGCCAGCAGCTTGGGGTTAACAGGGCTATACACAGATACGCAGTATTTT
TRBJ2-7,14,TRBD1,TRBV5-1,few,CASSSGQRVYEQYF,TGCGCCAGCAGCTCGGGACAGAGAGTCTACGAGCAGTACTTC
TRBJ1-5,17,-,TRBV19,-,CASSISTTAYSNQPQHF,TGTGCCAGTAGTATTAGTACCACAGCTTATAGCAATCAGCCCCAGCATTTT
TRBJ1-4,17,TRBD1,TRBV5-4,few,CASSRSTGGGTNEKLFF,TGTGCCAGCAGCCGTTCGACAGGGGGGGGAACTAATGAAAAACTGTTTTTT
TRBJ2-7,14,TRBD1,TRBV7-6,-,CASSPPGQSYEQYF,TGTGCCAGCAGCCCACCGGGACAGTCCTACGAGCAGTACTTC
TRBJ1-1,13,TRBD1,TRBV7-7,-,CASSDGQGQRAFF,TGTGCCAGCAGCGACGGACAGGGTCAACGAGCTTTCTTT
TRBJ2-7,14,TRBD1,TRBV13,-,CASSLRGTGREQYF,TGTGCCAGCAGCTTAAGGGGGACAGGCCGCGAGCAGTACTTC
TRBJ1-2,13,-,TRBV19,few,CASQQGGGYGYTF,TGTGCCAGTCAACAGGGAGGGGGCTATGGCTACACCTTC
TRBJ1-1,12,-,TRBV28,many,CASSLRGPEAFF,TGTGCCAGCAGTTTAAGGGGTCCTGAAGCTTTCTTT
TRBJ1-1,13,-,TRBV6-5,-,CASSTKGSTEAFF,TGTGCCAGCAGTACAAAAGGGAGCACTGAAGCTTTCTTT
TRBJ1-2,13,-,TRBV6-5,-,CASSYSQVNGYTF,TGTGCCAGCAGTTACTCGCAGGTGAATGGCTACACCTTC
TRBJ2-3,13,-,TRBV6-5,-,CAMQQGPGDTQYF,TGTGCCATGCAGCAGGGGCCGGGAGATACGCAGTATTTT
TRBJ2-3,14,TRBD1,TRBV24-1,-,CATSDLDRADTQYF,TGTGCCACCAGTGATCTGGACAGGGCGGATACGCAGTATTTT
TRBJ1-2,15,-,TRBV27,-,CASSPLEGNNYGYTF,TGTGCCAGCAGTCCCCTGGAGGGGAATAACTATGGCTACACCTTC
TRBJ2-1,16,-,TRBV5-4,-,CASSLGGRDLDNEQFF,TGTGCCAGCAGCTTGGGCGGCAGAGACCTTGACAATGAGCAGTTCTTC
TRBJ1-6,15,TRBD1,TRBV5-1,-,CASSLETGGNSPLHF,TGCGCCAGCAGCTTGGAGACAGGGGGGAATTCACCCCTCCACTTT
TRBJ1-1,13,-,TRBV29-1,-,CSVQLVLSPEAFF,TGCAGCGTTCAACTTGTTCTGAGCCCTGAAGCTTTCTTT
TRBJ2-6,19,-,TRBV27,-,CASSKEYRVGTSGANVLTF,TGTGCCAGCAGTAAGGAGTACAGGGTAGGAACCTCTGGGGCCAACGTCCTGACTTTC
TRBJ2-3,14,-,TRBV29-1,-,CSVEGATSTDTQYF,TGCAGCGTTGAGGGGGCTACTAGCACAGATACGCAGTATTTT
TRBJ1-5,14,-,TRBV15,-,CATSRYYSNQPQHF,TGTGCCACCAGCCGATACTATAGCAATCAGCCCCAGCATTTT
TRBJ1-4,15,TRBD1,TRBV7-9,-,CASSPGTATNEKLFF,TGTGCCAGCAGCCCGGGGACAGCAACTAATGAAAAACTGTTTTTT
TRBJ2-2,16,TRBD2,TRBV29-1,-,CSVEGGLAGLTGELFF,TGCAGCGTTGAAGGAGGACTAGCGGGACTCACCGGGGAGCTGTTTTTT
TRBJ1-1,14,-,TRBV7-3,-,CASSPRGSGTEAFF,TGTGCCAGCAGCCCCCGGGGGTCGGGCACTGAAGCTTTCTTT
TRBJ2-1,12,-,TRBV5-6,-,CASSPTPHEQFF,TGTGCCAGCAGCCCTACTCCCCATGAGCAGTTCTTC
TRBJ1-4,16,-,TRBV3-1/TRBV3-2,-,CASSRAWGATNEKLFF,TGTGCCAGCAGTCGGGCCTGGGGCGCAACTAATGAAAAACTGTTTTTT
TRBJ1-3,14,-,TRBV30,-,CAWSVGGSGNTIYF,TGTGCCTGGAGTGTCGGAGGGTCTGGAAACACCATATATTTT
TRBJ1-6,12,-,TRBV12-3/TRBV12-4,-,CASSYPLSPLHF,TGTGCCAGCAGTTATCCCCTTTCACCCCTCCACTTT
TRBJ1-2,14,-,TRBV5-1,-,CASRRQETNYGYTF,TGCGCCAGCAGAAGACAGGAAACTAACTATGGCTACACCTTC
TRBJ1-2,15,TRBD1,TRBV19,-,CASFNSGQINYGYTF,TGTGCCAGTTTTAATTCGGGACAGATAAACTATGGCTACACCTTC
TRBJ1-1,13,-,TRBV15,-,CATSREGGAIAFF,TGTGCCACCAGCAGAGAGGGGGGGGCAATAGCTTTCTTT